The rows below give T cell receptor beta chains drawn from one sample of a study of OX40 agonist ivuxolimab in advanced cancers. Here immunoSEQ multiplex PCR was the method, and the copy in TCRdb shows in-frame clones only, minus some. The table shows approximately 65,000 clones, with more than 85% occurring only once. Sequencing used CD4+ or CD8+ T cells sorted from blood, obtained in a trial of the OX40 agonist ivuxolimab. Source of these receptors: an adult with an advanced solid tumor such as melanoma, head and neck, liver or kidney cancer. The CDR3 runs from the conserved cysteine through the conserved F or W. The D gene is left open where the match is weak. Where a row states a size, it is once, few, many or the class of an expanded clone; other rows omit it.

TRBV7-3	NA	NA	TRBJ2-1	TGTGCCAGCAGCTTAACCGCCGCGGGGAGCTCCTACAATGAGCAGTTCTTC	CASSLTAAGSSYNEQFF
TRBV5-1	TRBD1	NA	TRBJ2-2	TGCGCCAGCAGCCCCGGGACAGGGGTCGCCGGGGAGCTGTTTTTT	CASSPGTGVAGELFF
TRBV13	TRBD1	NA	TRBJ1-6	TGTGCCAGCAGCCCTAAACGGACAGGCGTCTATAATTCACCCCTCCACTTT	CASSPKRTGVYNSPLHF
TRBV6-1	NA	NA	TRBJ1-2	TGTGCCAGGGGGTCCGAGGGGATCGGCTACACCTTC	CARGSEGIGYTF
TRBV5-1	NA	NA	TRBJ2-7	TGCGCCATCCCGTTTGGCCCCGAGCAGTACTTC	CAIPFGPEQYF
TRBV5-1	NA	NA	TRBJ2-3	TGCGCCAGCAGCTTGTATAGCATAGATACGCAGTATTTT	CASSLYSIDTQYF
TRBV9	NA	NA	TRBJ2-3	TGTGCCAGCAGTAGAGCCGGGGCCGAGACCATCGATACGCAGTATTTT	CASSRAGAETIDTQYF
TRBV7-9	TRBD1	NA	TRBJ2-7	TGTGCCAGCAGCTCCCGGGACAGGCGTTACGAGCAGTACTTC	CASSSRDRRYEQYF
TRBV6-1	TRBD2	NA	TRBJ2-2	TGTGCCAGCAGTGAAGCGACTAGCGGGAGGGCCCTAGACACCGGGGAGCTGTTTTTT	CASSEATSGRALDTGELFF
TRBV6-5	NA	NA	TRBJ2-1	TGTGCCAGCAGTTACGGTCCCAGTCCCAATGAGCAGTTCTTC	CASSYGPSPNEQFF
TRBV28	NA	NA	TRBJ2-5	TGTGCCAGCACTCTAGGGGCGCACCAAGAGACCCAGTACTTC	CASTLGAHQETQYF
TRBV6-1	NA	NA	TRBJ1-4	TGTGCCAGCAGTGTTTTAGAAATCCAACAGGGTCCTAATGAAAAACTGTTTTTT	CASSVLEIQQGPNEKLFF
TRBV19	TRBD1	NA	TRBJ1-1	TGTGCCAGTAGGATCCGGACAGGGGGCACTGAAGCTTTCTTT	CASRIRTGGTEAFF
TRBV6-1	NA	NA	TRBJ2-3	TGTGCCAGCAGTGAACCTATGGGAGCAAGAGATACGCAGTATTTT	CASSEPMGARDTQYF
TRBV2	TRBD1	NA	TRBJ1-2	TGTGCCAGCAGTGGACAGGGGATGGGTGGCTACACCTTC	CASSGQGMGGYTF
TRBV4-1	NA	NA	TRBJ1-1	TGCGCCAGCAGCCAAGATAGGGGGTATGAAGCTTTCTTT	CASSQDRGYEAFF
TRBV7-6	NA	NA	TRBJ2-3	TGTGCCAGCAGCTTATCTTCAGCGGGAGATACGCAGTATTTT	CASSLSSAGDTQYF
TRBV19	NA	NA	TRBJ1-5	TGTGCCAGTAGTATCCGGGGATTGGGCAATCAGCCCCAGCATTTT	CASSIRGLGNQPQHF
TRBV7-9	NA	NA	TRBJ2-7	TGTGCCAGCGCAGTCGGTAATTACGAGCAGTACTTC	CASAVGNYEQYF
TRBV6-4	NA	few	TRBJ2-2	TGTGCCAGCAGGACTAGGGCGAACACCGGGGAGCTGTTTTTT	CASRTRANTGELFF
TRBV18	TRBD1	NA	TRBJ1-2	TGTGCCAGCTTAACGGACAGGGGAGTCGGCGGCTACACCTTC	CASLTDRGVGGYTF
TRBV15	TRBD2	once	TRBJ2-1	TGTGCCACCAGCAGAGAGTTAATCACGGCGGGGGTTAACAATGAGCAGTTCTTC	CATSRELITAGVNNEQFF
TRBV2	NA	NA	TRBJ2-3	TGTGCCAGCAGCCTAGGCACAGATACGCAGTATTTT	CASSLGTDTQYF
TRBV7-7	NA	NA	TRBJ2-1	TGTGCTAGCAGCTTTCCCTCTGCCGAGGACAATGAGCAGTTCTTC	CASSFPSAEDNEQFF
TRBV6-5	NA	NA	TRBJ2-7	TGTGCCAGCAGAGGGTCTGTGGGGAGGGAGCAGTACTTC	CASRGSVGREQYF
TRBV7-8	TRBD1	NA	TRBJ2-4	TGTGCCAGCAGCAAAACAGGGGGAGGATCGGTGGCCGCCAAAAACATTCAGTACTTC	CASSKTGGGSVAAKNIQYF
TRBV5-4	NA	once	TRBJ2-7	TGTGCCAGCAGCTTGGCGGCAGGACCTCGGGTGGAGTACTTC	CASSLAAGPRVEYF
TRBV6-1	TRBD1	NA	TRBJ1-2	TGTGCCAGCAGTCAGACAGGGACGGCTTGGGGCTACACCTTC	CASSQTGTAWGYTF
TRBV27	TRBD2	NA	TRBJ2-7	TGTGCCAGCAGAGCGACTAGCGGGAGGGCCTCGTCCTACGAGCAGTACTTC	CASRATSGRASSYEQYF
TRBV7-9	NA	NA	TRBJ1-1	TGTGCCAGCAGCTCGGTGGTTGGGACTGAAGCTTTCTTT	CASSSVVGTEAFF
TRBV5-1	TRBD2	NA	TRBJ2-2	TGCGCCAGCGGCGAGACTAGCGGGAGTACCGGGGAGCTGTTTTTT	CASGETSGSTGELFF
TRBV10-2	TRBD1	NA	TRBJ2-3	TGCGCCAGCGGCCGGGACAGAAACACAGATACGCAGTATTTT	CASGRDRNTDTQYF
TRBV5-1	NA	few	TRBJ1-1	TGCGCCAGCAGCTTGGATGCCCTTCCTGAAGCTTTCTTT	CASSLDALPEAFF
TRBV5-1	TRBD1	NA	TRBJ2-7	TGCGCCAGCAGCTTGGAGGACAGGGCTGTCGACGAGCAGTACTTC	CASSLEDRAVDEQYF
TRBV6-5	NA	NA	TRBJ2-3	TGTGCCAGCAGTTACTCCGGGGGTACAGATACGCAGTATTTT	CASSYSGGTDTQYF